The clone carrying this TCR beta chain was counted a single time. What it recognizes is unknown. These data originate in a study of radiotherapy plus CTLA-4 blockade in lung cancer. Study in general: Disease control was present in 30% to 40% of patients, and objective responses in approximately 20%.

Germline lookup yields CDR1 MDHEN and CDR2 SYDVKM. The CDR3 loop spans 14 amino acids. Deletions cut 6 bases from V and 5 bases from J, with 16 bases between. Study-level findings and limits: TCR clones from tumors expanded in blood after radiotherapy plus ipilimumab.

Focal radiation was given together with CTLA-4 blockade (ipilimumab) to patients with chemo-refractory metastatic non-small-cell lung cancer. Measured with immunoSEQ multiplex PCR; TCRdb has only the in-frame clones, and not every one. There are 70,000 to 90,000 clones in the sample; more than 80% occur only once, and roughly 0.87% lies in the top ten. The chain carries TRBV28 and TRBJ1-2, with D perhaps TRBD1 (5 bases). The material sequenced was peripheral blood, taken from a patient treated with radiotherapy plus ipilimumab. This clonotype was sampled from a human donor with non-small cell lung cancer who had stable disease on radiotherapy plus ipilimumab. The CDR3 sequence is CASRPPGTLYGYTF. CDR3 nucleotide sequence: TGTGCCAGCAGACCACCCGGGACCTTATATGGCTACACCTTC.